The 30 T cell receptor beta chains reported below all come from one sample, sequenced in a study of cytomegalovirus exposure and HLA in healthy donors. Amplification used 60 Vbeta primers and 13 Jbeta primers. Profiling relied on immunoSEQ multiplex PCR, and the TCRdb table lists in-frame clones only, not all of them. Of about 150,000 clones in the sample, under 85% were seen once. Source material: PBMCs. The source of these receptors is a man aged 18 to 30 in good health and CMV-seronegative.

The chain couples TRBV30 to TRBJ1-1, with D possibly being TRBD1 (5 bases). Trimming removed 0 bases from V and 4 bases from J, with 12 bases in between. The CDR3 spans 14 residues. Looked up from germline, CDR1 is GTSNPN and CDR2 is SVGIG (reference sequence). CDR3 sequence reads: CAWSVGGRSTEAFF. DNA for the CDR3: TGTGCCTGGAGTGTCGGGGGTAGGAGCACTGAAGCTTTCTTT.

The chain links TRBV28 to TRBJ2-7; TRBD2 aligns across 7 bases. V was pared by 6 bases and J by 0 bases, with 11 bases of the junction left unmatched. This CDR3 is built from 16 residues. Germline values: CDR1 MDHEN, CDR2 SYDVKM. This CDR3 is CASSPPLRDYSYEQYF. The CDR3 DNA reads as TGTGCCAGCAGCCCGCCTTTGCGGGACTACTCCTACGAGCAGTACTTC.

The chain couples TRBV27 to TRBJ2-2; no reliable D call. Germline lookup yields CDR1 MNHEY and CDR2 SMNVEV (reference sequence). The CDR3 extends over 14 amino acids. V was shortened by 4 bases and J by 4 bases, with 10 bases between the two germline ends. In DNA, the CDR3 is TGTGCCAGCAGTTCTATAGATTCCACCGGGGAGCTGTTTTTT. It is translated as CASSSIDSTGELFF.

This chain connects TRBV7-6 to TRBJ2-6; tentatively, D is TRBD1 (6 bases). This CDR3 is 16 amino acids long. The germline CDR1 and CDR2 sequences are SGHVS and FNYEAQ. V was cut by 1 base and J by 2 bases, with 9 bases left in between. The CDR3 nucleotides are TGTGCCAGCAGCTTAGAAACAGGGACTGGGGCCAACGTCCTGACTTTC. Translated, it gives CASSLETGTGANVLTF.

This clone was found once. The rearrangement joins TRBV10-3 to TRBJ2-5; TRBD1 matches 8 bases. The DNA end lines up better with TRBJ2-7; the J call may be wrong. CDR1 and CDR2 (germline): ENHRY, SYGVKD. The CDR3 runs 18 residues. The CDR3 spells CATRGPPLLAVGSYEQYF. DNA for the CDR3: TGTGCCACCAGGGGGCCACCCCTACTAGCAGTGGGCTCCTACGAGCAGTACTTC.

V usage is TRBV4-1 and J usage is TRBJ2-5; D uncertain. The J call is in doubt because the DNA end fits TRBJ2-7 better. Per the germline V gene, CDR1 is MGHRA and CDR2 is YSYEKL. This CDR3 has 15 residues. In DNA form, the CDR3 reads TGCGCCAGCAGCCAAGGAGGAAGCACGACCTACGAGCAGTACTTC. As protein: CASSQGGSTTYEQYF.

The table lists this clone with a count of one. The chain combines TRBV14 with TRBJ2-7; 8 bases line up with TRBD2. Unmatched junction bases numbered 13, after V lost 0 bases and J lost 6 bases. Germline V gene data show CDR1 as SGHDN and CDR2 as FVKESK. CDR3 size: 17 residues. CDR3 in amino acids: CASSQDVKGLDWGEQYF. CDR3 sequence (DNA): TGTGCCAGCAGCCAAGATGTTAAGGGACTAGATTGGGGCGAGCAGTACTTC.

The CDR3 bases are TGTGCCAGCAGCCCCGAAGGGGTCAACAATCAGCCCCAGCATTTT. It is translated as CASSPEGVNNQPQHF. The chain links TRBV5-5 to TRBJ1-5; D is perhaps TRBD1 (5 bases). This CDR3 is built from 15 residues. The V gene's germline CDR1 is SGHKS and CDR2 YYEKEE (reference sequence). Trimming shortened V by 4 bases and J by 3 bases, and 14 bases separated the two germline ends.

CDR3 nucleotides: TGTGCCAGCAGCTTAGCGCTTGCGAATCCCTACACCTTC. Protein: CASSLALANPYTF. The chain recombines TRBV7-9 with TRBJ1-2; the D is unclear. Trimming cost V 0 bases and J 10 bases, with 12 bases left between them. The CDR3 consists of 13 residues. Germline loops: CDR1 SEHNR, CDR2 FQNEAQ (reference sequence).

This clone was counted only a few times. The genes are TRBV6-6 and TRBJ2-7; weak D call: TRBD2 (5 bases). This CDR3 contains 12 residues. Trimming cost V 8 bases and J 4 bases, with 12 bases left between them. Germline assignment: CDR1 MNHNY and CDR2 SVGAGI (reference sequence). The CDR3 here is CASEDSVYEQYF. The CDR3 DNA is TGTGCCAGCGAGGACTCCGTGTACGAGCAGTACTTC.

The rearrangement joins TRBV4-1 to TRBJ2-1; 11 positions match TRBD2. The length of the CDR3 is 15 residues. Germline V CDR1 and CDR2: MGHRA, YSYEKL. V lost 6 bases, J lost 5 bases, and 6 bases stayed unmatched. CDR3 nucleotide sequence: TGCGCCAGCAGTCCTAGCGGGGGGCAAAACAATGAGCAGTTCTTC. It encodes CASSPSGGQNNEQFF.

This clone was found once. The CDR3 DNA reads as TGTGCCAGCAACCGAGGCCTTATCTACAATGAGCAGTTCTTC. Translating it yields CASNRGLIYNEQFF. The rearrangement links TRBV11-2 to TRBJ2-1, with D unresolved. Germline V CDR1 and CDR2: SGHAT, FQNNGV. This CDR3 is 14 amino acids long. The V end was cut by 7 bases, the J end by 3 bases, with 13 bases between. Based on the CDR3 plus reference TRBV11-2 and TRBJ2-1, the full variable domain is EAGVAQSPRYKIIEKRQSVAFWCNPISGHATLYWYQQILGQGPKLLIQFQNNGVVDDSQLPKDRFSAERLKGVDSTLKIQPAKLEDSAVYLCASNRGLIYNEQFFGPGTRLTVL.

The chain has TRBV7-2 and TRBJ1-6; D not resolved. The CDR3 contains 14 residues. Deletions cut 0 bases from V and 13 bases from J, with 13 bases between. Germline values: CDR1 SGHTA, CDR2 FQGNSA. This CDR3 is CASSLARYRSPLHF. CDR3 DNA: TGTGCCAGCAGCTTAGCCAGATACCGTTCGCCCCTCCACTTT.

The V and J genes are TRBV30 and TRBJ2-1; 11 bases align to TRBD2. The CDR3 is 14 amino acids. Losses at the gene ends were 5 bases for V and 2 bases for J; bases not matched to a gene: 2. Germline CDR1 is GTSNPN and CDR2 is SVGIG (reference sequence). This chain's CDR3 is CAWVAGGPYNEQFF. In DNA form, the CDR3 reads TGTGCCTGGGTAGCGGGAGGGCCCTACAATGAGCAGTTCTTC.

V gene TRBV5-4 combines with J gene TRBJ1-1; 9 nucleotides match TRBD1. Germline CDR1 and CDR2: SGHNT and YYREEE (reference sequence). The CDR3 sequence is 11 residues long. Losses at the gene ends were 9 bases for V and 5 bases for J; bases not matched to a gene: 2. The CDR3 sequence: CANGQGTEAFF. CDR3 coding DNA: TGTGCCAATGGACAGGGGACTGAAGCTTTCTTT.

The V and J genes are TRBV27 and TRBJ2-7; D is possibly TRBD2 (6 bases). Germline V gene lookup returns CDR1 MNHEY and CDR2 SMNVEV (reference sequence). CDR3 size: 14 residues. Trimming took 6 bases from V and 5 from J, leaving 17 bases between them. The CDR3 loop is CASRPRLLAHEQYF. CDR3 in DNA: TGTGCCAGCAGGCCTCGTCTACTAGCCCACGAGCAGTACTTC.

This chain uses TRBV6-1 with TRBJ2-7; TRBD2 might be the D (6 bases). Per the germline V gene, CDR1 is MNHNS and CDR2 is SASEGT. CDR3 length: 15 residues. The V end was cut by 0 bases, the J end by 7 bases, with 16 bases between. This CDR3 reads CASSEARLSSGEQYF. The CDR3 DNA sequence: TGTGCCAGCAGTGAAGCGAGACTCTCGAGCGGGGAGCAGTACTTC.

This chain joins TRBV6-5 and TRBJ2-5; D is perhaps TRBD2 (5 bases). Germline-derived CDR1 and CDR2 are MNHEY and SVGAGI. V was clipped by 7 bases and J by 4 bases, with 13 bases between them. The CDR3 length is 13 residues. CDR3 region: CASKEVDRETQYF. The CDR3, as DNA: TGTGCCAGCAAGGAGGTCGACCGAGAGACCCAGTACTTC.

The rearrangement uses TRBV14 and TRBJ2-1; 8 nucleotides agree with TRBD2. Germline assignment: CDR1 SGHDN and CDR2 FVKESK. V trimming: 6 bases; J trimming: 6 bases; junction bases outside the gene matches: 13. CDR3 size: 16 residues. In nucleotides, the CDR3 is TGTGCCAGCAGTCGTAATACCGGGACTAGGAGCAATGAGCAGTTCTTC. The encoded protein is CASSRNTGTRSNEQFF.

This chain joins TRBV14 and TRBJ2-7; maybe TRBD2 (5 bases). Germline loops: CDR1 SGHDN, CDR2 FVKESK. This CDR3 has 17 amino acids. V was pared by 0 bases and J by 3 bases, with 18 bases between. The CDR3 region has the DNA TGTGCCAGCAGCCAAGATCCAAGACTCTCGGGATTCTACGAGCAGTACTTC. It specifies CASSQDPRLSGFYEQYF.

The chain couples TRBV15 to TRBJ2-2; 10 bases align to TRBD2. This CDR3 is 19 amino acids long. V dropped 0 bases and J dropped 2; count of bases not matched to a gene: 9. Germline V gene lookup returns CDR1 LNHNV and CDR2 YYDKDF (reference sequence). The CDR3 DNA is TGTGCCACCAGCAGAGACACGATCGGACTAGCGGTTAACACCGGGGAGCTGTTTTTT. It translates to CATSRDTIGLAVNTGELFF. The complete variable domain, with remaining parts taken from reference TRBV15 and TRBJ2-2, reads DAMVIQNPRYQVTQFGKPVTLSCSQTLNHNVMYWYQQKSSQAPKLLFHYYDKDFNNEADTPDNFQSRRPNTSFCFLDIRSPGLGDTAMYLCATSRDTIGLAVNTGELFFGEGSRLTVL.

The chain employs TRBV19 and TRBJ1-2; TRBD1 agrees at 7 bases. CDR3 length: 15 residues. The V and J ends lost 3 bases and 2 bases, in that order; junction bases with no gene match: 6. Germline assignment: CDR1 LNHDA and CDR2 SQIVND (reference sequence). The CDR3 DNA reads as TGTGCCAGTAGTATCATCGAGGGGGCGAACTATGGCTACACCTTC. Translating it yields CASSIIEGANYGYTF.

The chain carries TRBV18 and TRBJ2-7, with 7 bases lining up with TRBD2. Per the germline V gene, CDR1 is KGHSH and CDR2 is LQKENI. V was pared by 5 bases and J by 3 bases, with 4 bases of the junction left unmatched. The CDR3 has 13 amino acids. CDR3 residues: CASSLPGGYEQYF. The CDR3 DNA reads as TGTGCCAGCTCATTACCGGGGGGCTACGAGCAGTACTTC. Together with reference TRBV18 and TRBJ2-7, the CDR3 gives the full variable domain: NAGVMQNPRHLVRRRGQEARLRCSPMKGHSHVYWYRQLPEEGLKFMVYLQKENIIDESGMPKERFSAEFPKEGPSILRIQQVVRGDSAAYFCASSLPGGYEQYFGPGTRLTVT.

In nucleotides, the CDR3 is TGTGCCAGCAGTTACGGACTAGCGGGACACGAGCAGTACTTC. This codes for CASSYGLAGHEQYF. The rearrangement joins TRBV6-5 to TRBJ2-7; 12 bases fit TRBD2. Unmatched junction bases numbered 1, after V lost 2 bases and J lost 5 bases. Germline CDR1 reads MNHEY; CDR2 reads SVGAGI. This CDR3 is built from 14 residues.

CDR3 DNA: TGTGCCAGCAGTGAAGGGGCACGGAGGAATTTCTATGGCTACACCTTC. Translation gives CASSEGARRNFYGYTF. The chain joins TRBV6-1 to TRBJ1-2; no firm D call. V lost 1 base and J 4 bases, leaving 16 bases between the germline ends. Germline V gene data show CDR1 as MNHNS and CDR2 as SASEGT. This CDR3 has 16 residues.

The V call is TRBV5-1, the J call TRBJ2-7, with a tentative D call TRBD2 (5 bases). Germline loops: CDR1 SGHRS, CDR2 YFSETQ. Deletions cut 0 bases from V and 3 bases from J, with 7 bases between. CDR3 length equals 13 residues. The CDR3 region has the DNA TGCGCCAGCAGCTTGGGGGGAGACTACGAGCAGTACTTC. Encoded protein: CASSLGGDYEQYF.

The chain combines TRBV5-1 with TRBJ2-7; 9 nucleotides line up with TRBD1. The CDR3 contains 15 residues. Germline V gene data show CDR1 as SGHRS and CDR2 as YFSETQ. V dropped 4 bases and J dropped 3; count of bases not matched to a gene: 8. In DNA, the CDR3 is TGCGCCAGCAGCAAGGGACAGGGATCTAGCTACGAGCAGTACTTC. Its protein product is CASSKGQGSSYEQYF. Full variable domain (rest looked up from reference TRBV5-1 and TRBJ2-7): KAGVTQTPRYLIKTRGQQVTLSCSPISGHRSVSWYQQTPGQGLQFLFEYFSETQRNKGNFPGRFSGRQFSNSRSEMNVSTLELGDSALYLCASSKGQGSSYEQYFGPGTRLTVT.

The chain links TRBV5-1 to TRBJ2-4, with TRBD2 identical over 9 bases. The V gene end was trimmed by 0 bases and the J gene end by 6 bases; junction bases not matched to a gene: 10. Looked up from germline, CDR1 is SGHRS and CDR2 is YFSETQ. The CDR3 is made up of 17 amino acids. The CDR3 spells CASSLVAGGPQANIQYF. DNA of the CDR3: TGCGCCAGCAGCTTGGTGGCGGGGGGGCCCCAAGCAAACATTCAGTACTTC.

The chain couples TRBV28 to TRBJ2-3; 8 nucleotides line up with TRBD2. This CDR3 spans 16 amino acids. Germline lookup yields CDR1 MDHEN and CDR2 SYDVKM. The V gene end was trimmed by 3 bases and the J gene end by 1 base; junction bases not matched to a gene: 6. The CDR3 bases are TGTGCCAGCAGTTTGGCCAGCGGGAGAGGCACAGATACGCAGTATTTT. It codes for CASSLASGRGTDTQYF.

The V gene is TRBV6-6, the J gene TRBJ2-1, with a tentative D call TRBD2 (7 bases). Trimming took 2 bases from V and 7 from J, leaving 15 bases between them. The CDR3 is made up of 15 amino acids. Germline V gene sequence: CDR1 MNHNY, CDR2 SVGAGI (reference sequence). CDR3 bases: TGTGCCAGCAGTTACCCGCGGGGGCCAAAAAATGAGCAGTTCTTC. It codes for CASSYPRGPKNEQFF.